This is a list of T cell receptor beta chains from one sample in a study of CD8 T cells in ankylosing spondylitis. TCRdb fed the 5' RACE reads into MiXCR, producing one record per CDR3 protein. Of 400,000 to 450,000 distinct CDR3 sequences in the sample, roughly 17% were seen once. What was sequenced was blood, either unsorted or a sorted T cell fraction (not recorded which). The receptors come from a male donor with ankylosing spondylitis. Each CDR3 is given with its conserved first and last residue. A D gene is named only where the DNA matches it firmly. Clone size is not always given. Where it is, it says once, few, many or a class for expanded clones.

j_gene: TRBJ2-3; abundance: many; v_gene: TRBV7-3; d_gene: TRBD1; CDR3aa: CASSSNRGLRTDTQYF; CDR3nt: TGTGCCAGCAGCTCCAACAGGGGGCTGAGAACAGATACGCAGTATTTT
j_gene: TRBJ2-4; abundance: once; v_gene: TRBV10-3; d_gene: -; CDR3aa: CAISERYSALAKNIQYF; CDR3nt: TGTGCCATCAGTGAAAGGTACTCAGCGTTAGCCAAAAACATTCAGTACTTC
j_gene: TRBJ2-1; abundance: -; v_gene: TRBV6-1; d_gene: -; CDR3aa: CASSGSAHYNEQFF; CDR3nt: TGTGCCAGCAGTGGTAGCGCGCACTACAATGAGCAGTTCTTC
j_gene: TRBJ1-2; abundance: -; v_gene: TRBV29-1; d_gene: TRBD1; CDR3aa: CSATPGGGRGENGYTF; CDR3nt: TGCAGCGCCACCCCGGGCGGGGGCAGGGGGGAGAATGGCTACACCTTC
j_gene: TRBJ2-1; abundance: few; v_gene: TRBV7-8; d_gene: TRBD2; CDR3aa: CASSFSPSRGGNEQFF; CDR3nt: TGTGCCAGCAGCTTTTCACCCTCGCGCGGGGGCAATGAGCAGTTCTTC
j_gene: TRBJ2-1; abundance: -; v_gene: TRBV11-2; d_gene: TRBD2; CDR3aa: CASSLEFSGSLYNEQFF; CDR3nt: TGTGCCAGCAGCTTAGAGTTTAGCGGGAGCCTCTACAATGAGCAGTTCTTC
j_gene: TRBJ1-6; abundance: -; v_gene: TRBV7-2; d_gene: -; CDR3aa: CASTEAHYSPLHF; CDR3nt: TGTGCCAGCACCGAGGCCCACTATTCACCCCTCCACTTT
j_gene: TRBJ2-1; abundance: many; v_gene: TRBV20-1; d_gene: TRBD2; CDR3aa: CSAKGLAGGPYNEQFF; CDR3nt: TGCAGTGCCAAGGGACTAGCGGGGGGGCCTTACAATGAGCAGTTCTTC
j_gene: TRBJ2-3; abundance: few; v_gene: TRBV3-1; d_gene: -; CDR3aa: CASSHLADTQYF; CDR3nt: TGTGCCAGCAGCCACCTCGCGGATACGCAGTATTTT
j_gene: TRBJ1-2; abundance: few; v_gene: TRBV5-1; d_gene: TRBD1; CDR3aa: CASSTPGQGGYGYTF; CDR3nt: TGCGCCAGCAGCACCCCGGGACAGGGGGGCTATGGCTACACCTTC
j_gene: TRBJ1-1; abundance: few; v_gene: TRBV6-5; d_gene: TRBD1; CDR3aa: CASSYPGQIREAFF; CDR3nt: TGTGCCAGCAGTTACCCGGGACAGATACGTGAAGCTTTCTTT
j_gene: TRBJ2-5; abundance: few; v_gene: TRBV5-1; d_gene: -; CDR3aa: CASSRTQGRETQYF; CDR3nt: TGCGCCAGCAGCCGGACGCAGGGTCGGGAGACCCAGTACTTC
j_gene: TRBJ2-1; abundance: -; v_gene: TRBV3-1; d_gene: TRBD1; CDR3aa: CASRHTGGGSQFF; CDR3nt: TGTGCCAGCAGGCATACAGGGGGTGGATCGCAGTTCTTC
j_gene: TRBJ2-5; abundance: few; v_gene: TRBV5-1; d_gene: -; CDR3aa: CASSATSLQETQYF; CDR3nt: TGCGCCAGCAGCGCGACTAGTCTACAAGAGACCCAGTACTTC
j_gene: TRBJ2-1; abundance: -; v_gene: TRBV19; d_gene: TRBD2; CDR3aa: CATSPGTKPYNEQFF; CDR3nt: TGTGCCACCAGTCCCGGGACTAAGCCCTACAATGAGCAGTTCTTC
j_gene: TRBJ1-3; abundance: -; v_gene: TRBV7-2; d_gene: -; CDR3aa: CASSFRTATGNTIYF; CDR3nt: TGTGCCAGCAGCTTTAGGACAGCCACTGGAAACACCATATATTTT
j_gene: TRBJ2-1; abundance: -; v_gene: TRBV4-1; d_gene: -; CDR3aa: CASRDPLEEQFF; CDR3nt: TGCGCCAGCCGGGACCCGCTGGAGGAGCAGTTCTTC
j_gene: TRBJ2-7; abundance: -; v_gene: TRBV7-2; d_gene: -; CDR3aa: CASSLAGEGGGEQYF; CDR3nt: TGTGCCAGCAGCTTAGCGGGGGAAGGGGGGGGCGAGCAGTACTTC
j_gene: TRBJ1-5; abundance: -; v_gene: TRBV25-1; d_gene: -; CDR3aa: CASSEWGKGSAKNQPQHF; CDR3nt: TGTGCCAGCAGTGAATGGGGGAAAGGTTCTGCGAAAAATCAGCCCCAGCATTTT
j_gene: TRBJ2-7; abundance: many; v_gene: TRBV5-1; d_gene: TRBD1; CDR3aa: CASSLDRGSLYEQYF; CDR3nt: TGCGCCAGCAGCTTGGACAGGGGAAGTTTGTACGAGCAGTACTTC
j_gene: TRBJ1-1; abundance: -; v_gene: TRBV4-2; d_gene: -; CDR3aa: CASSQDLQREAFF; CDR3nt: TGTGCCAGCAGCCAAGATTTACAGCGTGAAGCTTTCTTT
j_gene: TRBJ1-2; abundance: -; v_gene: TRBV6-1; d_gene: -; CDR3aa: CASSEGWGVDYGYTF; CDR3nt: TGTGCCAGCAGTGAGGGATGGGGGGTGGACTATGGCTACACCTTC
j_gene: TRBJ2-5; abundance: -; v_gene: TRBV5-1; d_gene: TRBD1; CDR3aa: CASRQTGGETQYF; CDR3nt: TGCGCCAGCAGACAGACAGGGGGCGAGACCCAGTACTTC
j_gene: TRBJ2-3; abundance: few; v_gene: TRBV6-1; d_gene: -; CDR3aa: CASTTSGTGVTDTQYF; CDR3nt: TGTGCCAGCACCACCAGTGGTACGGGAGTCACAGATACGCAGTATTTT
j_gene: TRBJ1-6; abundance: -; v_gene: TRBV6-2/TRBV6-3; d_gene: -; CDR3aa: CASRPDIGRQSSPLHF; CDR3nt: TGTGCCAGCAGACCGGACATAGGGAGGCAGTCTTCACCCCTCCACTTT
j_gene: TRBJ1-2; abundance: few; v_gene: TRBV5-1; d_gene: TRBD1; CDR3aa: CASSGPGTAPYYGYTF; CDR3nt: TGCGCCAGCAGCGGACCCGGGACAGCGCCTTACTATGGCTACACCTTC
j_gene: TRBJ1-1; abundance: few; v_gene: TRBV28; d_gene: -; CDR3aa: CASSLRQSEAFF; CDR3nt: TGTGCCAGCAGTCTCCGACAGAGTGAAGCTTTCTTT
j_gene: TRBJ2-7; abundance: -; v_gene: TRBV28; d_gene: TRBD1; CDR3aa: CASSSEGTGVREQYF; CDR3nt: TGTGCCAGCAGCTCAGAAGGGACAGGGGTTCGGGAGCAGTACTTC
j_gene: TRBJ2-3; abundance: many; v_gene: TRBV20-1; d_gene: -; CDR3aa: CSAPGLGIDTQYF; CDR3nt: TGCAGTGCTCCAGGATTAGGAATAGATACGCAGTATTTT
j_gene: TRBJ2-1; abundance: many; v_gene: TRBV5-1; d_gene: TRBD1; CDR3aa: CASSSGQGEFF; CDR3nt: TGCGCCAGCAGCTCCGGACAGGGGGAGTTCTTC
j_gene: TRBJ1-2; abundance: few; v_gene: TRBV5-5; d_gene: -; CDR3aa: CASSLGDTRTPWDGYTF; CDR3nt: TGTGCCAGCAGCTTGGGGGACACACGAACACCATGGGATGGCTACACCTTC
j_gene: TRBJ1-2; abundance: few; v_gene: TRBV2; d_gene: -; CDR3aa: CASSAGWIQGYTF; CDR3nt: TGTGCCAGCAGTGCCGGGTGGATCCAAGGCTACACCTTC
j_gene: TRBJ2-7; abundance: many; v_gene: TRBV4-2; d_gene: TRBD2; CDR3aa: CASSQGTSGNYEQYF; CDR3nt: TGTGCCAGCAGCCAAGGGACTAGCGGGAACTACGAGCAGTACTTC
j_gene: TRBJ2-3; abundance: -; v_gene: TRBV4-2; d_gene: TRBD2; CDR3aa: CASSHQAGGQTDTQYF; CDR3nt: TGTGCCAGCAGCCACCAAGCGGGAGGTCAAACAGATACGCAGTATTTT
j_gene: TRBJ2-2; abundance: -; v_gene: TRBV7-2; d_gene: -; CDR3aa: CASSLRDPEHGELFF; CDR3nt: TGTGCCAGCAGCCTCCGGGACCCCGAGCACGGGGAGCTGTTTTTT
j_gene: TRBJ2-1; abundance: -; v_gene: TRBV4-1; d_gene: -; CDR3aa: CASSQVNSDNEQFF; CDR3nt: TGCGCCAGCAGCCAAGTTAATAGCGACAATGAGCAGTTCTTC
j_gene: TRBJ2-7; abundance: -; v_gene: TRBV7-2; d_gene: TRBD2; CDR3aa: CASSGIRRTSGLNF; CDR3nt: TGTGCCAGCAGCGGGATTCGTCGCACTAGCGGGTTAAACTTC
j_gene: TRBJ1-1; abundance: many; v_gene: TRBV7-2; d_gene: -; CDR3aa: CASSSGQSMNTEAFF; CDR3nt: TGTGCCAGCAGCTCAGGACAGAGCATGAACACTGAAGCTTTCTTT
j_gene: TRBJ1-2; abundance: few; v_gene: TRBV7-9; d_gene: -; CDR3aa: CASSLTLGREEGYTF; CDR3nt: TGTGCCAGCAGCTTAACCCTGGGGCGGGAGGAAGGCTACACCTTC
j_gene: TRBJ2-2; abundance: -; v_gene: TRBV7-2; d_gene: TRBD2; CDR3aa: CASNKEGGRASGELFF; CDR3nt: TGTGCCAGCAACAAAGAGGGCGGGAGGGCCTCCGGGGAGCTGTTTTTT
j_gene: TRBJ2-2; abundance: -; v_gene: TRBV7-8; d_gene: -; CDR3aa: CASSLEIFGDTGELFF; CDR3nt: TGTGCCAGCAGCTTAGAAATCTTTGGGGACACCGGGGAGCTGTTTTTT
j_gene: TRBJ1-1; abundance: -; v_gene: TRBV5-1; d_gene: -; CDR3aa: CASSSASVGTEAFF; CDR3nt: TGCGCCAGCAGCTCGGCGTCCGTGGGGACTGAAGCTTTCTTT